This entry concerns a single T cell receptor (beta chain). This clonotype was detected only a few times. The antigen this receptor binds is unknown. No much larger clonotype is one base removed from it; base qualities were not supplied. The data stem from a study of T-cell memory formation after mild COVID-19 (dated by TCRdb to the early 2020s). Regarding the research as a whole: Most TCR sequence clusters were specific to one of the two donors. T-cell clones expanding and contracting after mild COVID-19 in a couple of donors were tracked by longitudinal TCRalpha and TCRbeta repertoire sequencing. The cohort comprised two young, previously healthy adult volunteers, one female and one male.

Sequencer: Illumina NovaSeq 6000. cDNA libraries for TCRalpha and TCRbeta were prepared by 5'RACE using constant-segment primers, with sample barcodes and unique molecular identifiers added. RNA was extracted from every sample with Trizol reagent. The libraries were amplified in two PCR steps, and the second step added a second sample barcode and Illumina TruSeq adapters. Libraries were sequenced on an Illumina NovaSeq with 2 x 150 bp paired-end reads. Under the source paper's analysis protocol: With migec v1.2.7, reads were demultiplexed and then collapsed into UMI-guided consensus sequences. With mixcr v2.1.11, UMI consensuses were aligned to TRA and TRB V and J templates and assembled into clonotypes. A clonotype was counted as expanded or contracted only if both edgeR and NoisET called the change significant, with noise models trained on biological replicates. For edgeR calls, the thresholds were a false discovery rate-adjusted p below 0.01 and a log2 fold-change of 1. As an exploratory analysis of dynamics, PCA with hierarchical clustering was applied to max-normalized trajectories of the 1000 most abundant clonotypes. Separately sequenced CD4+ and CD8+ repertoires were used to assign the CD4 or CD8 phenotype of responding clones. TCRdb applied fastp at Q25 and MiXCR to the public reads, then kept only in-frame beta chains. Rows with one shared CDR3 protein collapse into an entry with the most common genes and DNA. These V and J calls rely on TCRdb rather than the paper's analysis. For this sample there are under 250,000 distinct CDR3 sequences; 15% appear just once. The ten most abundant clones make up 2.1% of the sample.

The CDR3, from cysteine to phenylalanine, totals 12 residues. The only DNA kept is the CDR3, 36 bases in frame from the first base. The V end loses 1 base and the J end loses 9 bases, and a stretch of 7 bases separates them. The germline V gene sets CDR1 to SGHTA and CDR2 to FQGTGA. Overall results and qualifications from the work: Some responding clones were detected in pre-infection memory, which suggested that pre-existing cross-reactive memory T cells had joined the SARS-CoV-2 response. Only a couple of mild cases were covered by the study, and larger cohorts that include severe cases with pre-infection samples were considered necessary. Contracting CD4+ clones were found mainly in CM and EM memory subsets, while CD8+ clones were enriched in EMRA. The second-wave clones that peaked on day 37 were not confirmed to be SARS-CoV-2 specific. Balanced CD4/CD8 phenotypes were observed for clones contracting from day 15 to 85, whereas a bias towards CD4+ was observed for a second wave of clones expanding from day 15 to 37.

Ficoll-Paque density gradient centrifugation was used to isolate PBMCs. This clonotype was obtained from an adult woman who had mild COVID-19 (a few samples of this study predate the infection). The sample titles of this study are shuffled in the database, so cell type and time point are left out; the donor was told from shared clones. Sequencing was done on a sample of PBMCs or a T cell subset sorted from them (not recorded which). The rearrangement combines TRBV7-3 with TRBJ2-1; perhaps TRBD2 is the D gene, with 5 bases matching. The CDR3 protein is CASSLNSVEQFF. In nucleotides, the sequence is TGTGCCAGCAGCTTAAATAGCGTTGAGCAGTTCTTC.